This T cell receptor (beta chain) was found in a study of shared clonotypes between healthy human individuals. On this clone itself: The identical CDR3 is also encoded by other nucleotide sequences in the sample.

The CDR3 spans 13 residues. With 4 bases removed from V and 0 bases from J, the gap between germline ends came to 10 bases. Germline CDR1 reads SQVTM; CDR2 reads ANQGSEA. As originally analysed: Because ImmunoSEQ provided only junction sequences with no quality scores, the filtering differed. Libraries were prepared by immunoSEQ multiplex PCR; TCRdb keeps only in-frame clonotypes and omits some of them. D and trimming were read from the DNA, whereas the V and J calls and clone size are those reported in that table. The sample has a few hundred thousand clones, about 96% seen once. Material: naive CD4+ T cells sorted from blood. The subset was: CD45RA+ positively selected. The V gene is TRBV29-1, the J gene TRBJ2-7; D gene uncertain. This sequence was found in a woman aged 25 to 39 in good health. The CDR3: CSVASGSSYEQYF. For the CDR3, the DNA is TGCAGCGTTGCGTCGGGCTCCTCCTACGAGCAGTACTTC.